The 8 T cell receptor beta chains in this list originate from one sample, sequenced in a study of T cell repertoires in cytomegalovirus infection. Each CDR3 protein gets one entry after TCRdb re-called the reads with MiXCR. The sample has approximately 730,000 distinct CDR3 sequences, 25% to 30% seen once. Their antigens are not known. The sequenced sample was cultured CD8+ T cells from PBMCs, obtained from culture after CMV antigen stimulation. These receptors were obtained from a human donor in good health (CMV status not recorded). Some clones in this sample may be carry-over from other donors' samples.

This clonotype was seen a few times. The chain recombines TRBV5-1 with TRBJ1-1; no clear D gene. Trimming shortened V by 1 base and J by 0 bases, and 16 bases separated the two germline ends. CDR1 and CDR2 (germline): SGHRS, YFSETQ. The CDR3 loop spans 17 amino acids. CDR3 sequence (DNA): TGCGCCAGCAGCTTGAGTAATCCAGTTCTAATGAACACTGAAGCTTTCTTT. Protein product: CASSLSNPVLMNTEAFF. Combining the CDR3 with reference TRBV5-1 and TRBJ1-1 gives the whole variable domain KAGVTQTPRYLIKTRGQQVTLSCSPISGHRSVSWYQQTPGQGLQFLFEYFSETQRNKGNFPGRFSGRQFSNSRSEMNVSTLELGDSALYLCASSLSNPVLMNTEAFFGQGTRLTVV.

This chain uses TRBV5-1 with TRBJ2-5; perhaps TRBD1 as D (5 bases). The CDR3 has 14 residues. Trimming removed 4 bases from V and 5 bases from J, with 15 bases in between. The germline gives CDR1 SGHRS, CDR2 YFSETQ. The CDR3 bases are TGCGCCAGCAGCCTCCACGTGGGGCTGGAGACCCAGTACTTC. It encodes CASSLHVGLETQYF. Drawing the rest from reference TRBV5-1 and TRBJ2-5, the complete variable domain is KAGVTQTPRYLIKTRGQQVTLSCSPISGHRSVSWYQQTPGQGLQFLFEYFSETQRNKGNFPGRFSGRQFSNSRSEMNVSTLELGDSALYLCASSLHVGLETQYFGPGTRLLVL.

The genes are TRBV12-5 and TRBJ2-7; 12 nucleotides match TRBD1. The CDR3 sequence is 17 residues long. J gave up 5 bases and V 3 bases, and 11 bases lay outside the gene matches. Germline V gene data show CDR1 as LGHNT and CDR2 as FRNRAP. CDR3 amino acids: CASGFSIPGQGAHEQYF. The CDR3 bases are TGTGCTAGTGGTTTTTCCATTCCGGGACAGGGGGCCCACGAGCAGTACTTC.

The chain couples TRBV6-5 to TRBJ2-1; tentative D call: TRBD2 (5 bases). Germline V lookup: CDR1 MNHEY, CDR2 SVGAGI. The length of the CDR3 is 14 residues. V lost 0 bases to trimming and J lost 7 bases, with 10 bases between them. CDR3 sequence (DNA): TGTGCCAGCAGTTACTCGAAGAGGGTTAATGAGCAGTTCTTC. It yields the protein CASSYSKRVNEQFF.

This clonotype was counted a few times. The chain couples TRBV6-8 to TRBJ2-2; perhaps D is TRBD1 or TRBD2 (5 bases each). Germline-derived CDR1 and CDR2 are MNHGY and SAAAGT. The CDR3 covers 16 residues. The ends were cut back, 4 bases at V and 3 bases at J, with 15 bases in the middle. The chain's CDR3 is CASSWRVMGDTGELFF. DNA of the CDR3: TGTGCCAGCAGTTGGCGTGTCATGGGGGACACCGGGGAGCTGTTTTTT.

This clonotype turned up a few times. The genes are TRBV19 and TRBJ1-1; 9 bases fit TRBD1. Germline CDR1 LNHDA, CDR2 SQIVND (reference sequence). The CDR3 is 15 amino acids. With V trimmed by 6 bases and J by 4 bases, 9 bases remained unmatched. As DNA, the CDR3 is TGTGCCAGTAGGACACAGGGGGCGCGGGGCACTGAAGCTTTCTTT. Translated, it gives CASRTQGARGTEAFF.

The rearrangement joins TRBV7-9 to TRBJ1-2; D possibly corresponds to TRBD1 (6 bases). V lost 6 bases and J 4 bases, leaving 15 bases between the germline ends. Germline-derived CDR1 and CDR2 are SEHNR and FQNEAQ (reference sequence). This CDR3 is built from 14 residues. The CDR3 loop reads CASRGRDNGYGYTF. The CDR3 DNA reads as TGTGCCAGCAGAGGCCGGGACAACGGCTATGGCTACACCTTC. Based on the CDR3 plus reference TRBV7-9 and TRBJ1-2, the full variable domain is DTGVSQNPRHKITKRGQNVTFRCDPISEHNRLYWYRQTLGQGPEFLTYFQNEAQLEKSRLLSDRFSAERPKGSFSTLEIQRTEQGDSAMYLCASRGRDNGYGYTFGSGTRLTVV.

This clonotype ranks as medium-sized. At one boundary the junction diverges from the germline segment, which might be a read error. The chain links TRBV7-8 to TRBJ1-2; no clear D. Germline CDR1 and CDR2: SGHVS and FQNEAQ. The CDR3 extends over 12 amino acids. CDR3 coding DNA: TGTGCCAGCAGCTTAGAATCGGGCAGTGAGCGCTTC. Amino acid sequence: CASSLESGSERF.